This T cell receptor beta chain was sequenced during a study of shared clonotypes between healthy human individuals. Study-wide context: Plates per donor: three CD4 naive, three CD4 memory, two CD8 naive, one CD8 memory.

Profiling relied on immunoSEQ multiplex PCR, and the TCRdb table lists in-frame clones only, not all of them. This table holds some 1,900,000 clones, about 95% found once. Terminally differentiated effector memory CD45RA+ cells were excluded by CCR7 positive selection of CD45RO-negative cells. The TCR originated in a man between 18 and 35 years old in good health. The sample comprised naive CD8+ T cells sorted from blood.

CDR3 region: CASTSRDGEAFF. CDR3 coding DNA: TGTGCCAGTACCTCGAGAGACGGTGAAGCTTTCTTT. The chain joins TRBV13 to TRBJ1-1; D remains unclear. The CDR3 consists of 12 residues. Between the trimmed V and J ends, which lost 9 bases and 7 bases, there was a span of 15 bases. Germline V gene data show CDR1 as PRHDT and CDR2 as FYEKMQ (reference sequence).